The sequence of this T cell receptor beta chain was determined in a study of T cell responses to AZD1222 COVID-19 vaccine. CDR1 is GTSNPN, CDR2 SVGIG, per germline (reference sequence). The CDR3 runs to 12 residues. Trimming removed 4 bases from V and 4 bases from J; junction bases left unmatched: 1. Points from the study as a whole: Nearly half of unique spike-specific TCRs reportedly avoided B.1.351 and B.1.1.7 mutated regions. A mostly white British donor set with more females was recruited, and clonal diversity was possibly underestimated. Repertoire samples came only from after the peak T cell response.

The repertoire was sequenced with immunoSEQ multiplex PCR; TCRdb's copy has only in-frame clones and lacks some. Among roughly 130,000 clones listed, roughly 94% were seen once. Comments on this clone: Its antigen is unidentified.

The receptor was isolated from an adult in good health. The chain joins TRBV30 to TRBJ2-7, with 10 nucleotides matching TRBD2. Sequences were derived from peripheral blood, sampled on day 0 of AZD1222 vaccination. The CDR3 nucleotides are TGTGCCTGGACTAGCGGGAGATACGAGCAGTACTTC. Translated: CAWTSGRYEQYF.